The TCR beta chain under discussion was sequenced for a study of PD-L1 blockade in urothelial cancer. Study at large: Starting around 2014, patients were given atezolizumab (1,200 mg intravenously every 3 weeks). Patients' prior chemotherapy regimens numbered 0 to 3.

Concerning this clone: What it binds is not known.

Study observations and caveats: Below-median TCR clonality that was measured in pretreatment blood predicted better survival.

TCRdb keeps only in-frame clones here, not all; method: immunoSEQ multiplex PCR. The sample contains about 41,000 clones, 70% to 85% of which appear only once. The specimen comprised PBMCs, sampled around atezolizumab (anti-PD-L1) treatment. This sequence originates from a man aged 60-69 years with urothelial cancer.

CDR3 loop: CATIQGLHEQYF. For the CDR3, the DNA is TGTGCCACTATCCAGGGGCTCCACGAGCAGTACTTC. This sequence joins TRBV6-4 and TRBJ2-7, with D possibly being TRBD1 (6 bases). This CDR3 contains 12 residues. CDR1 and CDR2 (germline): MRHNA, SNTAGT. Trimming cost V 10 bases and J 5 bases, with 15 bases left between them.